Listed here are 12 T cell receptor beta chains from one sample, sequenced in a study of cytomegalovirus exposure and HLA in healthy donors. PCR was performed using 60 Vbeta and 13 Jbeta primers. Only in-frame clones appear in the TCRdb table, and some are missing; sequencing was by immunoSEQ multiplex PCR. The profile shows approximately 120,000 clones, approximately 71% of them singletons. Specimen: PBMCs. The receptors shown here come from an older woman in good health and CMV-seropositive.

The chain employs TRBV5-1 and TRBJ2-1; a possible D gene is TRBD1 (6 bases). CDR3 length: 15 amino acids. Germline V lookup: CDR1 SGHRS, CDR2 YFSETQ. V was shortened by 0 bases and J by 0 bases, with 7 bases between the two germline ends. CDR3 in DNA: TGCGCCAGCAGCTTGGACAGGGCCTCCTACAATGAGCAGTTCTTC. It translates to CASSLDRASYNEQFF.

The chain combines TRBV6-1 with TRBJ2-3; 7 bases map to TRBD2. CDR1 is MNHNS and CDR2 is SASEGT in the germline V gene. J gave up 4 bases and V 5 bases, and 9 bases lay outside the gene matches. CDR3 length: 15 residues. The CDR3 protein is CASSSGTSGADTQYF. CDR3 in DNA: TGTGCCAGCAGTAGCGGGACTTCTGGCGCAGATACGCAGTATTTT.

In the case of this clone: Other DNA sequences from this sample encode an identical CDR3 as well. The rearrangement uses TRBV18 and TRBJ1-6, with a possible D match to TRBD1 (5 bases). The CDR3 runs to 15 residues. V dropped 3 bases and J dropped 5 bases, with 11 bases sitting between them. The germline V gene encodes CDR1 KGHSH and CDR2 LQKENI. The CDR3 protein is CASSPGTGDNSPLHF. In DNA, the CDR3 is TGTGCCAGCTCACCCGGGACGGGAGATAATTCACCCCTCCACTTT.

The gene calls are TRBV25-1 and TRBJ2-2; possibly TRBD1 for D (6 bases). Germline V gives CDR1 MGHDK, CDR2 SYGVNS. With 6 bases removed from V and 4 bases from J, the gap between germline ends came to 15 bases. The CDR3 spans 15 residues. The CDR3 nucleotides are TGTGCCAGCAGACTACAGGGTGGAGGCACCGGGGAGCTGTTTTTT. This translates into CASRLQGGGTGELFF.

This chain joins TRBV19 and TRBJ1-2, with D perhaps matching TRBD1 (6 bases). Germline V gene sequence: CDR1 LNHDA, CDR2 SQIVND (reference sequence). V was cut by 3 bases and J by 4 bases, with 12 bases left in between. This CDR3 is built from 14 residues. The CDR3: CASSMGQGSYGYTF. The CDR3 DNA is TGTGCCAGTAGTATGGGGCAGGGGAGCTATGGCTACACCTTC.

This clone was found a few times. This chain connects TRBV19 to TRBJ2-5; a weak D match, TRBD2 (5 bases). This CDR3 region has 14 residues. Trimming stripped 6 bases from V and 4 bases from J, with 15 bases between. Germline V gives CDR1 LNHDA, CDR2 SQIVND (reference sequence). CDR3 in DNA: TGTGCCAGTAGCGACGCGAATGGGAGAGAGACCCAGTACTTC. Its protein is CASSDANGRETQYF.

The chain links TRBV15 to TRBJ2-5; 15 bases align to TRBD2. The trim removed 0 bases at V and 5 bases at J, leaving 7 bases unmatched. The CDR3 runs 18 residues. Per the germline V gene, CDR1 is LNHNV and CDR2 is YYDKDF (reference sequence). CDR3 sequence: CATSRDWGTSGGLETQYF. The CDR3, as DNA: TGTGCCACCAGCAGAGACTGGGGGACTAGCGGGGGGTTGGAGACCCAGTACTTC.

The genes are TRBV2 and TRBJ1-1, with a tentative D call TRBD1 (5 bases). The length of the CDR3 is 13 residues. Trimming removed 6 bases at V and 4 bases at J, with 12 bases between. The germline V gene has CDR1 SNHLY and CDR2 FYNNEI. The CDR3 DNA reads as TGTGCCAGCAGGGGCCAGGGCGGCACTGAAGCTTTCTTT. It translates to CASRGQGGTEAFF.

The V and J genes are TRBV6-4 and TRBJ1-2; D unresolved. V shed 0 bases and J shed 4 bases, with 9 bases lying between them. Germline-derived CDR1 and CDR2 are MRHNA and SNTAGT. There are 14 residues in the CDR3. The DNA for the CDR3 is TGTGCCAGCAGTGACTCGGCCGCCGTCTATGGCTACACCTTC. It translates to CASSDSAAVYGYTF.

This clone was seen a handful of times. This sequence joins TRBV19 and TRBJ2-1; 7 nucleotides match TRBD2. This CDR3 spans 14 amino acids. The V and J ends lost 1 base and 9 bases, in that order; junction bases with no gene match: 6. Germline values: CDR1 LNHDA, CDR2 SQIVND (reference sequence). CDR3 bases: TGTGCCAGTAGTATAGGGAGCGGGGTAGGTGAGCAGTTCTTC. Amino acid sequence: CASSIGSGVGEQFF.

The chain employs TRBV4-2 and TRBJ2-7, with a tentative D call TRBD1 (6 bases). The CDR3 extends over 14 amino acids. In germline, CDR1 is LGHNA, CDR2 YNFKEQ. V lost 1 base and J 2 bases, leaving 9 bases between the germline ends. The CDR3 coding sequence is TGTGCCAGCAGCCAAGCACGGACAGCCTACGAGCAGTACTTC. Translating it yields CASSQARTAYEQYF.

The gene calls are TRBV10-3 and TRBJ1-6, with D maybe TRBD1 (5 bases). CDR1 ENHRY and CDR2 SYGVKD come from the germline V gene. This CDR3 has 14 amino acids. The V and J ends lost 2 bases and 5 bases respectively, with 7 bases between them. CDR3 DNA sequence: TGTGCCATCAGTGAGGACAGAAATAATTCACCCCTCCACTTT. Encoded protein: CAISEDRNNSPLHF.